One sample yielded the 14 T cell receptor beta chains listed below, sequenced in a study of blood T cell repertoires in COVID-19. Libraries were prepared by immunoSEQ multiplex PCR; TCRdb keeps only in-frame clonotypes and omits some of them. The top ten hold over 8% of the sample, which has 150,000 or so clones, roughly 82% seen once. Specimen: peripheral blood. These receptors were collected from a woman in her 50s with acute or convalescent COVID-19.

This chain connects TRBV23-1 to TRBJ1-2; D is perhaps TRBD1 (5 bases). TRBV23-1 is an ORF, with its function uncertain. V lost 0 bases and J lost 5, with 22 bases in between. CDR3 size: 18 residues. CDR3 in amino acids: CASSQSSTETGDSYGYTF. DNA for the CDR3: TGCGCCAGCAGTCAATCCTCCACCGAAACAGGCGACTCATATGGCTACACCTTC.

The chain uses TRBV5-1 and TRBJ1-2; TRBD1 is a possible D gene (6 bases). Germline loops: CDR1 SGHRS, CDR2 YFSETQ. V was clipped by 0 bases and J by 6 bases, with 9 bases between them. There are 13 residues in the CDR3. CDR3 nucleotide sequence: TGCGCCAGCAGCTTGGGGACAGCCGATGGCTACACCTTC. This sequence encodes CASSLGTADGYTF.

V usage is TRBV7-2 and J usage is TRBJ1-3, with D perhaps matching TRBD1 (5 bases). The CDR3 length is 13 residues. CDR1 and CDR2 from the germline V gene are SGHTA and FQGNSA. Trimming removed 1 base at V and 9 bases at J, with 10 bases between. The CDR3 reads CASSLVGQATIYF. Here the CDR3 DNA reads TGTGCCAGCAGCTTAGTGGGGCAAGCCACCATATATTTT.

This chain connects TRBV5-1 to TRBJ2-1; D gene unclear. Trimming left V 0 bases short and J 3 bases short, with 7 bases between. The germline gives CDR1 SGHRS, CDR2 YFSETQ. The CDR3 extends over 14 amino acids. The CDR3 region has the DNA TGCGCCAGCAGCTTGGATGCGTACTACAATGAGCAGTTCTTC. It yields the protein CASSLDAYYNEQFF.

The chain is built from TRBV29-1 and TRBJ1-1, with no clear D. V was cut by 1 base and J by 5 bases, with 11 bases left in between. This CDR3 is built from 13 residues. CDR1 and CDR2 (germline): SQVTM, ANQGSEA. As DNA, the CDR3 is TGCAGCGTTGAAGTCCGGAGGAATACTGAAGCTTTCTTT. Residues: CSVEVRRNTEAFF.

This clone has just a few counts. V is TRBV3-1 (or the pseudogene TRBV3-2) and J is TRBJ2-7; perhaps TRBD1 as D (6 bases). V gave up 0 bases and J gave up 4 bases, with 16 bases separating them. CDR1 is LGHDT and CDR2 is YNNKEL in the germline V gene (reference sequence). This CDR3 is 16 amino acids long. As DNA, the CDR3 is TGTGCCAGCAGCCAAGAGGGTAGGGACAAAGGGTACGAGCAGTACTTC. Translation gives CASSQEGRDKGYEQYF.

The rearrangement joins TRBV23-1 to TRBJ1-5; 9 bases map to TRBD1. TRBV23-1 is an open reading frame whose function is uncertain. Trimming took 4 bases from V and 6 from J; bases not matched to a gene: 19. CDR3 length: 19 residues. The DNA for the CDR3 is TGCGCCAGCAGTCGATACATCGCCGGGACAGGGCCCGCGCTTCAGCCCCAGCATTTT. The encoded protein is CASSRYIAGTGPALQPQHF.

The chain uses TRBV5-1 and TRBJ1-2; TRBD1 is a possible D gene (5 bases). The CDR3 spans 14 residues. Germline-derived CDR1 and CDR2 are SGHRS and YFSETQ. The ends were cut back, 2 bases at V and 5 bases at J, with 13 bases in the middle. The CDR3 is CASSFDRESYGYTF. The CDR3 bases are TGCGCCAGCAGCTTCGACAGAGAATCGTATGGCTACACCTTC.

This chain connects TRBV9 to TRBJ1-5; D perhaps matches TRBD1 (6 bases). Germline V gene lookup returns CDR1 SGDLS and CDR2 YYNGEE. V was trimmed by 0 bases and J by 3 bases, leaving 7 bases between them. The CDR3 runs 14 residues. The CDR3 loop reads CASSVEGDNQPQHF. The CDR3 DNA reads TGTGCCAGCAGCGTAGAGGGGGACAATCAGCCCCAGCATTTT.

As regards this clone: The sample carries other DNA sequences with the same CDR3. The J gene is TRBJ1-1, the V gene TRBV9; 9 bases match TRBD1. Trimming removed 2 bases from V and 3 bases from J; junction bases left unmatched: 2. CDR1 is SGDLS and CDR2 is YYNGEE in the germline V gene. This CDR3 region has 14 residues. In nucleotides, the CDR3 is TGTGCCAGCAGCGTGGGGACAGGGCACACTGAAGCTTTCTTT. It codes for CASSVGTGHTEAFF. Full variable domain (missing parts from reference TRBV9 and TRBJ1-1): DSGVTQTPKHLITATGQRVTLRCSPRSGDLSVYWYQQSLDQGLQFLIQYYNGEERAKGNILERFSAQQFPDLHSELNLSSLELGDSALYFCASSVGTGHTEAFFGQGTRLTVV.

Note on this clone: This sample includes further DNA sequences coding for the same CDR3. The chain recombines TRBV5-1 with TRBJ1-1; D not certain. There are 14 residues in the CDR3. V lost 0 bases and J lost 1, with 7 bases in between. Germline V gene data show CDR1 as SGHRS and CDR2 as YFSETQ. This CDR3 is CASSLGQANTEAFF. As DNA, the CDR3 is TGCGCCAGCAGCTTGGGACAAGCGAACACTGAAGCTTTCTTT. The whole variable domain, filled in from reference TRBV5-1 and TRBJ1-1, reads KAGVTQTPRYLIKTRGQQVTLSCSPISGHRSVSWYQQTPGQGLQFLFEYFSETQRNKGNFPGRFSGRQFSNSRSEMNVSTLELGDSALYLCASSLGQANTEAFFGQGTRLTVV.

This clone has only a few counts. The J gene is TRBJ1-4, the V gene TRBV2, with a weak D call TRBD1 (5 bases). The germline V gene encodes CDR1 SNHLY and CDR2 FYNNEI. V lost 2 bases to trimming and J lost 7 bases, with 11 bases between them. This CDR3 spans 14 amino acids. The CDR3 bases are TGTGCCAGCAGTGAACAGGAGGGGAGTGAAAAACTGTTTTTT. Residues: CASSEQEGSEKLFF. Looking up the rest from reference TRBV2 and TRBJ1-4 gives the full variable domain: EPEVTQTPSHQVTQMGQEVILRCVPISNHLYFYWYRQILGQKVEFLVSFYNNEISEKSEIFDDQFSVERPDGSNFTLKIRSTKLEDSAMYFCASSEQEGSEKLFFGSGTQLSVL.

The CDR3 sequence: CASQTGYGYTF. The CDR3 DNA is TGTGCCAGCCAGACGGGCTATGGCTACACCTTC. V and J are TRBV28 and TRBJ1-2; no clear D gene. Trimming removed 8 bases at V and 4 bases at J, with 8 bases between. This CDR3 comprises 11 residues. Germline CDR1 MDHEN, CDR2 SYDVKM.

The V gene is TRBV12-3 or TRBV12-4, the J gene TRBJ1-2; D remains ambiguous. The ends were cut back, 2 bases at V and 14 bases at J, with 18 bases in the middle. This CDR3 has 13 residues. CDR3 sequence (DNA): TGTGCCAGCAGTTTACAGGCGGACTTGGCTAGTACCTTC. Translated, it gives CASSLQADLASTF.